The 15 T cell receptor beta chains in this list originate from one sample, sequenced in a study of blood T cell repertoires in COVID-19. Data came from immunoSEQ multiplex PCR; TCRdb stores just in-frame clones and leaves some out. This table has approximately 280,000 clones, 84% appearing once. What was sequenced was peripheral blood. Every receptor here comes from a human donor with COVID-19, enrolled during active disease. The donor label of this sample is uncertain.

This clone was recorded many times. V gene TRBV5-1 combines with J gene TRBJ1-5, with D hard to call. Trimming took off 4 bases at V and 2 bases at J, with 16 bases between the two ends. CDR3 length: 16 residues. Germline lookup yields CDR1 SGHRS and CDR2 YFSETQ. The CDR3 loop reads CASSPRPGGGNQPQHF. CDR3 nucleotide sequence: TGCGCCAGCAGCCCACGGCCGGGAGGCGGCAATCAGCCCCAGCATTTT. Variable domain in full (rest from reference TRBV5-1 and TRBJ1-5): KAGVTQTPRYLIKTRGQQVTLSCSPISGHRSVSWYQQTPGQGLQFLFEYFSETQRNKGNFPGRFSGRQFSNSRSEMNVSTLELGDSALYLCASSPRPGGGNQPQHFGDGTRLSIL.

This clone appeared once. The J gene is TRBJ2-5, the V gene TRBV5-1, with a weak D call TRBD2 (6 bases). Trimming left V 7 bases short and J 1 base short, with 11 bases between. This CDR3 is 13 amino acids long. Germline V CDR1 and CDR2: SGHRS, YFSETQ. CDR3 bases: TGCGCCAGCTGGGGCGGGACCCAAGAGACCCAGTACTTC. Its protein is CASWGGTQETQYF.

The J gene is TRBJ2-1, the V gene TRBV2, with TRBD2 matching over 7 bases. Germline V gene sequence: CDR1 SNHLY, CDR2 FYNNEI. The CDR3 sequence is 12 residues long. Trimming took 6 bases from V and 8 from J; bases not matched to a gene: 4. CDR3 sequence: CASRDRGDEQFF. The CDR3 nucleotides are TGTGCCAGCAGAGACCGGGGGGATGAGCAGTTCTTC. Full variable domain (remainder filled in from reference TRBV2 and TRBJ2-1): EPEVTQTPSHQVTQMGQEVILRCVPISNHLYFYWYRQILGQKVEFLVSFYNNEISEKSEIFDDQFSVERPDGSNFTLKIRSTKLEDSAMYFCASRDRGDEQFFGPGTRLTVL.

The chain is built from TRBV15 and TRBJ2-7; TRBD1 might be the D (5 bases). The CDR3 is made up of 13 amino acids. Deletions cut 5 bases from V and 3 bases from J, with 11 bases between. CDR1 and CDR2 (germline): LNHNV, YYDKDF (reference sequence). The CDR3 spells CATSGARDYEQYF. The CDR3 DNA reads TGTGCCACCAGCGGCGCCAGGGACTACGAGCAGTACTTC.

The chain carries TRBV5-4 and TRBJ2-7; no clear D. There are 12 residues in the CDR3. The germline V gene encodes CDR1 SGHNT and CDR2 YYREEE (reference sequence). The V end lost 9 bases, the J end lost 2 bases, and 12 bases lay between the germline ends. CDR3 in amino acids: CAISDSPYEQYF. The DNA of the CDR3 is TGTGCCATCTCGGATAGCCCCTACGAGCAGTACTTC.

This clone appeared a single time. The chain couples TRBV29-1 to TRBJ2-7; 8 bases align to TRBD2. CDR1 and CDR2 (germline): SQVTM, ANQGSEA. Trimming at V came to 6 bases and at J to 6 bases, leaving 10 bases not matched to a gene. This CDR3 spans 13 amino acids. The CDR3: CSVGTSYLSEQYF. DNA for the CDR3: TGCAGCGTAGGGACTAGTTACCTCAGCGAGCAGTACTTC.

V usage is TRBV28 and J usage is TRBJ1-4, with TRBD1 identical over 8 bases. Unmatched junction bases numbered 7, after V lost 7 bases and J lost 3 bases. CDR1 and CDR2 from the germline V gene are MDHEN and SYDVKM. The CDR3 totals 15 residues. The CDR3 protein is CASIGQGRPNEKLFF. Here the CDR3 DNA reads TGTGCCAGCATCGGACAGGGAAGACCTAATGAAAAACTGTTTTTT.

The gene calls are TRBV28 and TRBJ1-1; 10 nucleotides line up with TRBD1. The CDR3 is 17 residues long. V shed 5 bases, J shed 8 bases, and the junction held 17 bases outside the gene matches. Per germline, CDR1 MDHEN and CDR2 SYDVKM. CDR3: CASSPGGAGQGIIEAFF. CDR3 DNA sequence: TGTGCCAGCAGTCCGGGAGGGGCGGGACAGGGGATTATAGAAGCTTTCTTT.

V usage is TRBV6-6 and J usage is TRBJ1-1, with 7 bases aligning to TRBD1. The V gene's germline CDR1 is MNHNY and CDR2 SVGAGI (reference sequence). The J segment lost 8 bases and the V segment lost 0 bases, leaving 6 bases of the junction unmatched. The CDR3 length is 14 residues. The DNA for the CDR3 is TGTGCCAGCAGTTACTCGGGACAGTGGACAGAAGCTTTCTTT. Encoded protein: CASSYSGQWTEAFF.

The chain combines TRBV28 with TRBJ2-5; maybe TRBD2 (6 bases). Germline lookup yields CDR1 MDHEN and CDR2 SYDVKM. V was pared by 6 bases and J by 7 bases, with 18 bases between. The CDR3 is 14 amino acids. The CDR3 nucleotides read TGTGCCAGCAGCCGGGGACTTGTCCTGGGGACCCAGTACTTC. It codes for CASSRGLVLGTQYF.

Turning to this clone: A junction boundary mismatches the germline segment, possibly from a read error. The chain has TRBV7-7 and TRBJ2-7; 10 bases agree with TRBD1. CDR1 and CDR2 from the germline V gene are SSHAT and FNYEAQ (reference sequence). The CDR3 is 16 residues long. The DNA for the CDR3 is TGTGCTAGCAGCTTAGAAGGGGGGACAGGGGTCTACGAGCAGTACTTC. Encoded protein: CASSLEGGTGVYEQYF.

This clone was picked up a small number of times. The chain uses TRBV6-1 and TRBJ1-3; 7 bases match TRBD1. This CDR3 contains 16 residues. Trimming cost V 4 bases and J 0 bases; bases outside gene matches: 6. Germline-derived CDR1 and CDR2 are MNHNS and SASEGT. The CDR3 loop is CASSGWTGGSGNTIYF. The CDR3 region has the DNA TGTGCCAGCAGTGGGTGGACAGGCGGCTCTGGAAACACCATATATTTT.

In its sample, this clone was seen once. CDR3 nucleotides: TGTGCCAGCAGTGCAGTTGGTCTCACCGGGGAGCTGTTTTTT. As protein: CASSAVGLTGELFF. The chain uses TRBV6-4 and TRBJ2-2; D unresolved. V shed 4 bases and J shed 4 bases, with 10 bases lying between them. CDR1 is MRHNA and CDR2 is SNTAGT in the germline V gene. The CDR3 covers 14 residues.

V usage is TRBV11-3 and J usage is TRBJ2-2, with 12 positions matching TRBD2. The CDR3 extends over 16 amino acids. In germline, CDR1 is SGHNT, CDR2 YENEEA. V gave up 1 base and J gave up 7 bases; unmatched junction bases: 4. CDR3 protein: CASSLGLAGADGELFF. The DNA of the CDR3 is TGTGCCAGCAGCTTAGGACTAGCGGGAGCGGACGGGGAGCTGTTTTTT.

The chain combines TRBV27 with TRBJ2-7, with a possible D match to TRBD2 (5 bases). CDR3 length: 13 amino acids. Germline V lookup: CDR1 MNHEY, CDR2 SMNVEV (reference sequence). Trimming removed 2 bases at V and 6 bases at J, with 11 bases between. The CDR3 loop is CASSLGAGSEQYF. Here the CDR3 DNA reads TGTGCCAGCAGTTTAGGCGCGGGCAGCGAGCAGTACTTC.